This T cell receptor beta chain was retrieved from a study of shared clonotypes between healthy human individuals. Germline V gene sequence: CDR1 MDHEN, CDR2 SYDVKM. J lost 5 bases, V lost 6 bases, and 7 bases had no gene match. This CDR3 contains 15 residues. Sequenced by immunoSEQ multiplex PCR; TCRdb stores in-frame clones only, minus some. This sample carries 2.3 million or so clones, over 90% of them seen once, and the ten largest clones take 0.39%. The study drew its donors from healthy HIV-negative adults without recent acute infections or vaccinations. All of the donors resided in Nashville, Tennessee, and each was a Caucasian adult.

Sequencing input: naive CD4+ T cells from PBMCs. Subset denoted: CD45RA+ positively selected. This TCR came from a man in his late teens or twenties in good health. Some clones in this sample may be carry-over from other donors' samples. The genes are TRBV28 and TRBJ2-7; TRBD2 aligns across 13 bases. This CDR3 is CASSPGTSGNHEQYF. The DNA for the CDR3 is TGTGCCAGCAGCCCTGGGACTAGCGGGAACCACGAGCAGTACTTC.